This record covers a single TCR beta chain. This entry belongs to a study of blood T cell repertoires in COVID-19. Method: immunoSEQ multiplex PCR; TCRdb's copy keeps in-frame clones and lacks some. The sample shows roughly 450,000 clones, about 90% of them seen only once. J was trimmed by 10 bases and V by 0 bases; bases with no gene match: 7. CDR3 length: 14 residues. Germline V gives CDR1 LGHDT, CDR2 YNNKEL (reference sequence). The TCR was taken from a man younger than 35 who had recovered from COVID-19. The sample consisted of PBMCs or T cells enriched from blood (not recorded which). This chain joins TRBV3-1 (or the pseudogene TRBV3-2) and TRBJ1-1; the match to TRBD1 covers 8 bases. The DNA of the CDR3 is TGTGCCAGCAGCCAAGAGGGCAGGGGGCGGGGAGCTTTCTTT. This translates into CASSQEGRGRGAFF.